This record concerns one TCR beta chain sequence. The data were taken from a study of blood T cell repertoires in COVID-19. Study in general: T cells, B-cell-depleted T cells, or PBMCs provided the cDNA or gDNA that served as material.

The CDR3 totals 16 residues. Trimming removed 5 bases from V and 4 bases from J; junction bases left unmatched: 10. Germline V gene sequence: CDR1 SGHNT, CDR2 YENEEA. Study processing details: Quantification of nucleated cells was approximated via reference gene primer amplification. Using immunoSEQ multiplex PCR, the repertoire was profiled, and TCRdb retains in-frame clones only, with some absent. V and J calls and clone size are copied from that table; D and trimming were computed from the DNA. Here the sample spans some 250,000 clones, over 65% being singletons. Input material: peripheral blood. V usage is TRBV11-3 and J usage is TRBJ2-2, with 7 bases matching TRBD1. The TCR was taken from an elderly woman with acute or convalescent COVID-19. The CDR3 loop is CASSPRQGGGTGELFF. The CDR3 DNA reads TGTGCCAGCAGCCCAAGACAGGGTGGAGGCACCGGGGAGCTGTTTTTT.